This T cell receptor beta chain is from a study of blood T cells in healthy people across ages. Germline CDR1 KGHSH, CDR2 LQKENI. The ends were cut back, 0 bases at V and 5 bases at J, with 8 bases in the middle. This CDR3 comprises 14 residues. The authors ran a second PCR of about 6 to 11 cycles using a sample-barcoded 5' primer and a J-beta primer mix. TCRdb passed the 5' RACE reads through MiXCR, listing each CDR3 protein once. The data show roughly 930,000 distinct CDR3 sequences, about 44% seen once. Healthy Russian Caucasian donors spanned ages about 6 to 100 years. Input material: blood. The receptor was isolated from a man aged 25 to 45 in good health. The chain combines TRBV18 with TRBJ2-1; no clear D. Here the CDR3 reads CASSPPVTDNEQFF. The CDR3 nucleotides read TGTGCCAGCTCACCACCGGTAACAGACAATGAGCAGTTCTTC.